This T cell receptor (beta chain) was found in a study of a mutant IDH1 vaccine in newly diagnosed glioma. Study-level background: Patients in the study were vaccinated eight times, receiving shots in weeks 1, 3, 5, 7, 11, 15, 19 and 23. Patients got their first vaccination 4-6 weeks after radiotherapy alone, or with temozolomide cycles.

Per germline, CDR1 LGHNA and CDR2 YNFKEQ. The ends were cut back, 2 bases at V and 3 bases at J, with 10 bases in the middle. This CDR3 is built from 14 residues. On this clone itself: Antigen: not known.

The protocol was immunoSEQ multiplex PCR, while the TCRdb copy is restricted to in-frame clones and leaves out a portion. The sample holds roughly 11,000 clones; around 87% are singletons and the top ten take 4.5% to 7.5%. Notes on the study in general: Induction of immune responses by the vaccine occurred in about 93% of patients. Pseudoprogression seemingly bore no relation to changes in top peripheral T cell clonotypes.

The time point was: week 5, during vaccination. Doses consisted of 300 ug of mutant IDH1 20-mer peptide each, paired with topical imiquimod. The V and J genes are TRBV4-2 and TRBJ1-2, with D perhaps matching TRBD1 (5 bases). The TCR comes from a woman aged 40 to 50 with glioma. Some clones in this sample may be carry-over from other donors' samples. This material consisted of PBMCs, taken from a glioma patient whose treatment included an IDH1 peptide vaccine. The CDR3 DNA follows: TGTGCCAGCAGCCAACCCGGGACGGACTATGGCTACACCTTC. As protein: CASSQPGTDYGYTF.